One TCR beta chain is described in this entry. The antigen remains unidentified. This entry comes from a study of T cells in localized non-small cell lung cancer. Findings of the study overall: Detection in adjacent lung was observed for a median roughly 55 of the top 100 tumor clones. Exceeding tumor, uninvolved adjacent lung had the highest T cell clonality. Higher blood T cell density went with longer overall survival. Heterogeneity remains possible, as sequencing covered one tumor region only.

Profiled with immunoSEQ multiplex PCR; TCRdb holds only in-frame clones, not every one. The sample lists over 65,000 clones, about 81% occurring once. The TCR comes from a female donor over 55 with stage I lung adenocarcinoma. The sequenced sample was peripheral blood, obtained before any cancer treatment.

The CDR3 nucleotides are TGTGCCAGCAGTTACACCCCTGACTTCTTGTCCTCCTACAATGAGCAGTTCTTC. It translates to CASSYTPDFLSSYNEQFF. This sequence joins TRBV6-7 and TRBJ2-1; D gene ambiguous. TRBV6-7 is annotated as an ORF whose role is uncertain. The CDR3 is made up of 18 amino acids. Trimming shortened V by 2 bases and J by 0 bases, and 17 bases separated the two germline ends.